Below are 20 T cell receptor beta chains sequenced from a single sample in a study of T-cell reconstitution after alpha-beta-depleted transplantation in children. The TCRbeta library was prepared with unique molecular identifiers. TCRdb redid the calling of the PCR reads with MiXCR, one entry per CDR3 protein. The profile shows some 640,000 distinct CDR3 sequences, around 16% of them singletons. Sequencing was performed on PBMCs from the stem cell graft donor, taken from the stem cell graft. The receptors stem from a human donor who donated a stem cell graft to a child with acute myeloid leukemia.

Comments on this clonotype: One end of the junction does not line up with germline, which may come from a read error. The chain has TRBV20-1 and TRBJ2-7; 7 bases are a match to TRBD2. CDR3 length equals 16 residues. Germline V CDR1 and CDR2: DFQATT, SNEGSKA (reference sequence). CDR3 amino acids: CCARSPDGEGVDEQYF. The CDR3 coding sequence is TGCTGTGCTAGAAGTCCCGACGGGGAGGGCGTGGACGAGCAGTACTTC.

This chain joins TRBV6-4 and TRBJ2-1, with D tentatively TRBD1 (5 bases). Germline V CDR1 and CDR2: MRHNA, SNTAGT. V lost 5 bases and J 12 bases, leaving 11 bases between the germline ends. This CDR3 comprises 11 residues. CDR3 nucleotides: TGTGCCAGCAGTCAGGGTTTAGCGCAGTTCTTC. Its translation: CASSQGLAQFF.

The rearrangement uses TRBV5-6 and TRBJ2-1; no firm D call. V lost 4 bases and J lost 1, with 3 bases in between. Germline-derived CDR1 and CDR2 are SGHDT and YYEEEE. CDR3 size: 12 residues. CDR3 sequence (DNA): TGTGCCAGCAGCGTTTCCTACAATGAGCAGTTCTTC. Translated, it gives CASSVSYNEQFF.

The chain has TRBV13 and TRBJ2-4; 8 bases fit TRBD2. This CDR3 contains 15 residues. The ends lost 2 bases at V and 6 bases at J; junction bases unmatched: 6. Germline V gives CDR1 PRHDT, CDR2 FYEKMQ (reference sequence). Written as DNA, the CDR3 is TGTGCCAGCAGCTTAAAATTCGGGAGGGGAAACATTCAGTACTTC. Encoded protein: CASSLKFGRGNIQYF.

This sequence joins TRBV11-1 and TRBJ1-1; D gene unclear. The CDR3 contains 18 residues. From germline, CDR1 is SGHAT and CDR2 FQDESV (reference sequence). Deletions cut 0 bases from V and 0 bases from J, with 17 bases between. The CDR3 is CASSLARYGRGMNTEAFF. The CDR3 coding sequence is TGTGCCAGCAGCTTAGCTCGGTACGGGCGAGGGATGAACACTGAAGCTTTCTTT.

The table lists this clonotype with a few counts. The CDR3 spells CASIDKRGVQETQYF. CDR3 nucleotide sequence: TGTGCCAGCATCGATAAGCGGGGGGTCCAAGAGACCCAGTACTTC. The chain couples TRBV7-8 to TRBJ2-5, with TRBD2 identical over 9 bases. With 7 bases clipped from V and 1 base from J, the junction kept 7 bases outside the gene matches. Germline V lookup: CDR1 SGHVS, CDR2 FQNEAQ. The CDR3 contains 15 residues.

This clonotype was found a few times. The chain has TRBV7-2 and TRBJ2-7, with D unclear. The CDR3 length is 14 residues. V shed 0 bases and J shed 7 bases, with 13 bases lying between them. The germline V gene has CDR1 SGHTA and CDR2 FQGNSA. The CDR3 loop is CASSLAPGPREQYV. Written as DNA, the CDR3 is TGTGCCAGCAGCTTAGCGCCAGGCCCTAGAGAGCAGTACGTC.

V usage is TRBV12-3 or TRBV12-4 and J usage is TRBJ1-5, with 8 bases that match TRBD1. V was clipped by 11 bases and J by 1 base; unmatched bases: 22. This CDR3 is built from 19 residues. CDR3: CAFSLQAGGVGLSNQPQHF. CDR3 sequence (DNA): TGTGCCTTCAGTTTACAGGCAGGGGGCGTGGGATTGAGCAATCAGCCCCAGCATTTT.

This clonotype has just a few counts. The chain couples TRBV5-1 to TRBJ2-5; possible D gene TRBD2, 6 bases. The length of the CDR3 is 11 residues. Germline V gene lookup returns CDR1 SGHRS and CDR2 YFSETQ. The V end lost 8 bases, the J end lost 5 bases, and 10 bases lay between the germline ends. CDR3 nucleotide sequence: TGCGCCAGTCTGGAGGGGGAGACCCAGTACTTC. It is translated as CASLEGETQYF.

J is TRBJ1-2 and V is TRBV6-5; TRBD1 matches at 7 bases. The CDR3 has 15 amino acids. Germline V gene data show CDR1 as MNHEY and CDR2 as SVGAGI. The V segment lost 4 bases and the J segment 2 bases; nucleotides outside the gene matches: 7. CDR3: CASSSPPTGNYGYTF. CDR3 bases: TGTGCCAGCAGTTCACCTCCGACAGGGAACTATGGCTACACCTTC.

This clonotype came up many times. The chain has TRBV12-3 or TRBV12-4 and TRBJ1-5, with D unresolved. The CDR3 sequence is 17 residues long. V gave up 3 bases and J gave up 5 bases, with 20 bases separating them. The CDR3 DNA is TGTGCCAGCAGTTTTGGCGCTACAGTGGGGATGGATCAGCCCCAGCATTTT. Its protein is CASSFGATVGMDQPQHF.

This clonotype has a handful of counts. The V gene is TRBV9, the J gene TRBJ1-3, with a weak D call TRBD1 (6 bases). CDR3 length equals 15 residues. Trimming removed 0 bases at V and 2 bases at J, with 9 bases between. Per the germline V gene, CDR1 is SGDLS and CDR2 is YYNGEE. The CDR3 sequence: CASSVDGTTGNTIYF. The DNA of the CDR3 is TGTGCCAGCAGCGTAGACGGGACAACTGGAAACACCATATATTTT. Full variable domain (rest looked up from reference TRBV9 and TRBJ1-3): DSGVTQTPKHLITATGQRVTLRCSPRSGDLSVYWYQQSLDQGLQFLIQYYNGEERAKGNILERFSAQQFPDLHSELNLSSLELGDSALYFCASSVDGTTGNTIYFGEGSWLTVV.

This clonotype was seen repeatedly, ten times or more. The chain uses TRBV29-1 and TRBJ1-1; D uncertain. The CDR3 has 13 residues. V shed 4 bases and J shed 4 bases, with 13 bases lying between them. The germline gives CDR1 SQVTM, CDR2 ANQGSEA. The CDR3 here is CSVGAGRATEAFF. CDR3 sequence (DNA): TGCAGCGTTGGGGCAGGCCGGGCCACTGAAGCTTTCTTT.

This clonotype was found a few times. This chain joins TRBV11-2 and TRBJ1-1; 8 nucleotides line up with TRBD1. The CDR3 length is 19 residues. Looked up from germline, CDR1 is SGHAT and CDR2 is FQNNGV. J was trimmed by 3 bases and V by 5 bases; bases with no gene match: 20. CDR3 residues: CASSRPFILIQGEDTEAFF. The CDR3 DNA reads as TGTGCCAGCAGCCGACCATTTATACTTATACAGGGGGAGGACACTGAAGCTTTCTTT. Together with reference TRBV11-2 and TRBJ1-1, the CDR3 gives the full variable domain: EAGVAQSPRYKIIEKRQSVAFWCNPISGHATLYWYQQILGQGPKLLIQFQNNGVVDDSQLPKDRFSAERLKGVDSTLKIQPAKLEDSAVYLCASSRPFILIQGEDTEAFFGQGTRLTVV.

For the CDR3, the DNA is TGCAGTGCTAACTCCGGGACAGGGGGCTCCTACGAGCAGTACGTC. Its translation: CSANSGTGGSYEQYV. The chain has TRBV20-1 and TRBJ2-7; 11 bases map to TRBD1. Trimming cost V 4 bases and J 0 bases; bases outside gene matches: 5. In germline, CDR1 is DFQATT, CDR2 SNEGSKA (reference sequence). The CDR3 length is 15 residues.

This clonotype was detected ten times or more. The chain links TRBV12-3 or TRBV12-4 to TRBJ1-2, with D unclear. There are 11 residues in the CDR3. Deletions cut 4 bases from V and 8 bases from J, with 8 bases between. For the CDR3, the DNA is TGTGCCAGCAGTTGGTACGACGGCTACACCTTC. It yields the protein CASSWYDGYTF.

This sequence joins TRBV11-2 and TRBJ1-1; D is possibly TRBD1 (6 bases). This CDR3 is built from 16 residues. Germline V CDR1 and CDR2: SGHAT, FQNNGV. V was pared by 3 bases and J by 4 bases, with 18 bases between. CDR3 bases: TGTGCCAGCAGCTTTAACAGGGTCGAAGGTCGCACTGAAGCTTTCTTT. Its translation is CASSFNRVEGRTEAFF.

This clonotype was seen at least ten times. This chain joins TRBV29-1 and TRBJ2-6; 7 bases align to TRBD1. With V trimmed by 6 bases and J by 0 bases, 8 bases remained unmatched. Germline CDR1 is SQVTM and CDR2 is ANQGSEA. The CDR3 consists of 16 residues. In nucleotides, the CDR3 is TGCAGCGTCGCTGGGACAGCTCTCTCTGGGGCCAACGTCCTGACTTTC. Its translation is CSVAGTALSGANVLTF.

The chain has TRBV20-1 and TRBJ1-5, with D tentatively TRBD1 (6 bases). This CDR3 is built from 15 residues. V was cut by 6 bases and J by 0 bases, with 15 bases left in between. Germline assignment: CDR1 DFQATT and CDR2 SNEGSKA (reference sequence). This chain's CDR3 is CSAGGLRYSNQPQHF. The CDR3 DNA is TGCAGTGCCGGGGGCCTCCGATATAGCAATCAGCCCCAGCATTTT.

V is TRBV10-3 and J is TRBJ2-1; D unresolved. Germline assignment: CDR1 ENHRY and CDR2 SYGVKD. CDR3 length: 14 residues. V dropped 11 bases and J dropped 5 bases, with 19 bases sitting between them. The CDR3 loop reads CASNSSPPDNEQFF. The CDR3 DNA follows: TGTGCCTCAAATAGTTCCCCCCCCGACAATGAGCAGTTCTTC.